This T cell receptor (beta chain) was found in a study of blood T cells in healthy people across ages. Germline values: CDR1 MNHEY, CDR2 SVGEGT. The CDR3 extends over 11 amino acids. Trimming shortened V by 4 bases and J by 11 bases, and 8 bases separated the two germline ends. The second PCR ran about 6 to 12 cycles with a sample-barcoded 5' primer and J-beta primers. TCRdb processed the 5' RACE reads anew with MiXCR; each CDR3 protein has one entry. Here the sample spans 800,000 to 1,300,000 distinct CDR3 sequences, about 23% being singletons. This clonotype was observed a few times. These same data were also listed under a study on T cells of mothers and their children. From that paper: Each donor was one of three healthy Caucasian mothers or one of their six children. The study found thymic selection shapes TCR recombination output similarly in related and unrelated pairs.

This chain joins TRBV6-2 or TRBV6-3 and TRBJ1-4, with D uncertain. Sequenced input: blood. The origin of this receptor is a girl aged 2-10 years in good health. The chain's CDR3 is CASSSTKKLFF. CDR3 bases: TGTGCCAGCAGTTCTACAAAGAAACTGTTTTTT.